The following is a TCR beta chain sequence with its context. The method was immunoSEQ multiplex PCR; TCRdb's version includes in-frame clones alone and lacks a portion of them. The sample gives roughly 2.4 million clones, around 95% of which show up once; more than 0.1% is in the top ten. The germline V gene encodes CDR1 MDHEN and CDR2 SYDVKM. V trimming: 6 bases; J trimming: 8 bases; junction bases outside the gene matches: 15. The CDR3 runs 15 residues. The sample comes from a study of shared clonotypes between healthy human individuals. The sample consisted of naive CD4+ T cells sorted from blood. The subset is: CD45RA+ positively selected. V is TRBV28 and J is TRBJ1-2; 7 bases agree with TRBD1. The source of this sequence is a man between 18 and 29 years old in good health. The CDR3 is CASSTPGTVKAGYTF. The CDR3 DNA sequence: TGTGCCAGCAGCACCCCCGGGACAGTGAAAGCGGGCTACACCTTC.